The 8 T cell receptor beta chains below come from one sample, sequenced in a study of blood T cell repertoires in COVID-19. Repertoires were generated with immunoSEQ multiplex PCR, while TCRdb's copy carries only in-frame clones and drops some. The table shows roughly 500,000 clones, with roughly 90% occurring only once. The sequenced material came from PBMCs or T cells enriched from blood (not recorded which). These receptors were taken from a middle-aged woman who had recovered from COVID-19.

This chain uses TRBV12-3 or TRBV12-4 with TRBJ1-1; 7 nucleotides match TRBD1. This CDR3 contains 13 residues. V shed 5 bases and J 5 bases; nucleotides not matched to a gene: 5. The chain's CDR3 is CASSKGARTEAFF. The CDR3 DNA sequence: TGTGCCAGCAGTAAGGGGGCGAGAACTGAAGCTTTCTTT.

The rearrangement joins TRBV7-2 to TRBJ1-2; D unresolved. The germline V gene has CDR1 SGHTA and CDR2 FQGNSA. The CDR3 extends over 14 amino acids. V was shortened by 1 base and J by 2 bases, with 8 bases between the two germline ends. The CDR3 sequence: CASSLGGLNYGYTF. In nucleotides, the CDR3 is TGTGCCAGCAGCTTAGGAGGGCTAAACTATGGCTACACCTTC.

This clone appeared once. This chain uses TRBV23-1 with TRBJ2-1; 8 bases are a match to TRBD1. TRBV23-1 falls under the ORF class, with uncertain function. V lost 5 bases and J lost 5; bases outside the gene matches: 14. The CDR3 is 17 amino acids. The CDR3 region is CASSGQGGSYRDNEQFF. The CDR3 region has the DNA TGCGCCAGCAGTGGACAGGGTGGGTCATACCGGGACAATGAGCAGTTCTTC.

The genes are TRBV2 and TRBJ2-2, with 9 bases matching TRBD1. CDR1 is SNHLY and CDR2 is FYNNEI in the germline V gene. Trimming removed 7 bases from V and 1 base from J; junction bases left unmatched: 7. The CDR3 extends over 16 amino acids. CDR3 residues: CASKEGTGKNTGELFF. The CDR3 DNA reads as TGTGCCAGCAAAGAAGGGACAGGGAAGAACACCGGGGAGCTGTTTTTT.

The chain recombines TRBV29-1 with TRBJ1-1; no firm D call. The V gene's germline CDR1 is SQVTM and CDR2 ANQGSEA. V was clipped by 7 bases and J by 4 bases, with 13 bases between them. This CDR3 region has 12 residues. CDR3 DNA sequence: TGCAGCGCCCCGCCTTGGAGCACTGAAGCTTTCTTT. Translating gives CSAPPWSTEAFF.

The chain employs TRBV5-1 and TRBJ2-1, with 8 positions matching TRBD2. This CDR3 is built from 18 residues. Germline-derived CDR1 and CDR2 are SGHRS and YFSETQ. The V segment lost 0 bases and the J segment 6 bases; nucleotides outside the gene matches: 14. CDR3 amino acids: CASSLGQPGLGFSNEQFF. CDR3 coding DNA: TGCGCCAGCAGCTTGGGGCAACCGGGACTAGGGTTTTCCAATGAGCAGTTCTTC. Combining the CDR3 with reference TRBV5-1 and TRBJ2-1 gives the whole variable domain KAGVTQTPRYLIKTRGQQVTLSCSPISGHRSVSWYQQTPGQGLQFLFEYFSETQRNKGNFPGRFSGRQFSNSRSEMNVSTLELGDSALYLCASSLGQPGLGFSNEQFFGPGTRLTVL.

CDR3 loop: CASRDGGGYTEAFF. CDR3 coding DNA: TGCGCCAGCAGGGATGGAGGGGGCTACACTGAAGCTTTCTTT. The chain employs TRBV5-1 and TRBJ1-1; 7 positions match TRBD1. V was pared by 5 bases and J by 3 bases, with 7 bases of the junction left unmatched. CDR1 and CDR2 from the germline V gene are SGHRS and YFSETQ. CDR3 length equals 14 residues.

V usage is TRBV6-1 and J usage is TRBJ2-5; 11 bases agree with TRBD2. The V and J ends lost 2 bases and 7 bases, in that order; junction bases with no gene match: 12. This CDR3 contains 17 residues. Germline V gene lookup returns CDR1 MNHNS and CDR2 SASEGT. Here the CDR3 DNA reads TGTGCCAGCAGTGAATTCCCTAGCGGGAGGACCAAGAGGACCCAGTACTTC. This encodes CASSEFPSGRTKRTQYF.